The text below deals with one T cell receptor (beta chain). There is no known antigen for this receptor. No much larger clonotype is one base removed from it; base qualities were not supplied. The CDR3 numbers 13 residues from cysteine through phenylalanine. Just CDR3 DNA is preserved here, 39 bases in frame from base 1. Trimming removed 1 base from V and 3 bases from J, leaving 7 bases between the germline ends. The germline V gene provides CDR1 SGHAT and CDR2 FQNNGV. This specimen comes from a study of technical replicates of blood from a few donors (dated by TCRdb to the late 2010s). The library relied on the immunoSEQ multiplex PCR assay. TCRdb's version of the immuneACCESS table is confined to in-frame rearrangements and falls short of the full clone set. An unresolved V gene accounts for under half of the shortfall where checked; the remainder is of unknown origin. For this sample the table gives fewer than 100,000 clones, of which 95% to 98% were detected only once. The leading ten clones occupy about 0.29% of the sample.

The sample comprised T cells isolated from PBMCs. The TCR originated in a human donor in good health. The chain is assembled from TRBV11-2 and TRBJ2-7; the D gene assignment is ambiguous. The CDR3 protein: CASSLGGNYEQYF. The DNA sequence is given as TGTGCCAGCAGCTTAGGCGGAAACTACGAGCAGTACTTC.